Shown below are 5 T cell receptor beta chains from a single sample sequenced in a study of Graves' ophthalmopathy and Graves' hyperthyroidism. Amplified material comprised TCR beta CDR3 regions derived from RNA transcripts. Scientists carried out first-round RT-PCR using HTBI primers and then a second-round multiplex PCR. One entry per CDR3 protein results from TCRdb running MiXCR on the multiplex PCR reads. The table lists about 400,000 distinct CDR3 sequences, over 20% of them singletons. What was sequenced was peripheral blood. The receptors here all came from a woman aged 18-35 years with stable Graves' hyperthyroidism.

This clonotype was picked up many times. The chain uses TRBV11-2 and TRBJ1-2; D not resolved. V was clipped by 5 bases and J by 4 bases, with 8 bases between them. This CDR3 has 12 residues. Germline lookup yields CDR1 SGHAT and CDR2 FQNNGV. The CDR3: CASSSTSYGYTF. CDR3 sequence (DNA): TGTGCCAGCAGCAGTACAAGCTATGGCTACACCTTC. The variable domain in full, with the rest retrieved from reference TRBV11-2 and TRBJ1-2, is EAGVAQSPRYKIIEKRQSVAFWCNPISGHATLYWYQQILGQGPKLLIQFQNNGVVDDSQLPKDRFSAERLKGVDSTLKIQPAKLEDSAVYLCASSSTSYGYTFGSGTRLTVV.

This clonotype was observed many times. The rearrangement uses TRBV3-1 and TRBJ1-1, with D perhaps TRBD1 (5 bases). Germline values: CDR1 LGHDT, CDR2 YNNKEL (reference sequence). The V end lost 4 bases, the J end lost 8 bases, and 11 bases lay between the germline ends. This CDR3 spans 12 amino acids. CDR3 in amino acids: CASSRDLGEAFF. CDR3 in DNA: TGTGCCAGCAGCCGGGACCTAGGGGAAGCTTTCTTT. Complete variable domain (other parts from reference TRBV3-1 and TRBJ1-1): DTAVSQTPKYLVTQMGNDKSIKCEQNLGHDTMYWYKQDSKKFLKIMFSYNNKELIINETVPNRFSPKSPDKAHLNLHINSLELGDSAVYFCASSRDLGEAFFGQGTRLTVV.

The sample holds many counts of this clonotype. The CDR3 region has the DNA TGTGCCAGGGGCAGGGGTGGCCAGCCCCAGCATTTT. Translating gives CARGRGGQPQHF. The V and J genes are TRBV19 and TRBJ1-5; tentative D call: TRBD1 (6 bases). The germline V and J ends were trimmed by 9 bases and 7 bases, with 13 bases remaining between them. The CDR3 is 12 amino acids. Germline V lookup: CDR1 LNHDA, CDR2 SQIVND (reference sequence).

The chain links TRBV30 to TRBJ2-7; D remains unclear. The CDR3 length is 12 residues. CDR1 and CDR2 from the germline V gene are GTSNPN and SVGIG (reference sequence). V lost 0 bases to trimming and J lost 3 bases, with 6 bases between them. The DNA of the CDR3 is TGTGCCTGGAGTGTATTACGCTACGAGCAGTACTTC. This codes for CAWSVLRYEQYF. The complete variable domain, with remaining parts taken from reference TRBV30 and TRBJ2-7, reads SQTIHQWPATLVQPVGSPLSLECTVEGTSNPNLYWYRQAAGRGLQLLFYSVGIGQISSEVPQNLSASRPQDRQFILSSKKLLLSDSGFYLCAWSVLRYEQYFGPGTRLTVT.

This chain joins TRBV18 and TRBJ2-7; maybe TRBD2 (7 bases). The CDR3 consists of 14 residues. Deletions cut 2 bases from V and 5 bases from J, with 13 bases between. The germline gives CDR1 KGHSH, CDR2 LQKENI. CDR3 in amino acids: CASSPDTGGNEQYF. The CDR3 DNA sequence: TGTGCCAGCTCACCAGACACGGGGGGCAACGAGCAGTACTTC.